Listed here are 19 T cell receptor beta chains from one sample, sequenced in a study of cytomegalovirus exposure and HLA in healthy donors. Researchers ran the PCR with 60 Vbeta and 13 Jbeta primers. The table came from immunoSEQ multiplex PCR; TCRdb's copy has only in-frame clones and leaves some out. This sample has 120,000 to 150,000 clones, with roughly 70% found just once. The sequenced material came from PBMCs. All receptors derive from a man between 60 and 75 years old in good health and CMV-seronegative.

The chain is built from TRBV6-5 and TRBJ1-1, with D perhaps TRBD1 (6 bases). V lost 5 bases and J lost 2, with 9 bases in between. CDR1 is MNHEY, CDR2 SVGAGI, per germline. The CDR3 loop spans 13 amino acids. The CDR3 spells CASSGDTNTEAFF. CDR3 DNA sequence: TGTGCCAGCAGTGGGGACACTAACACTGAAGCTTTCTTT.

V gene TRBV7-9 combines with J gene TRBJ2-3, with 8 bases aligning to TRBD2. V was pared by 3 bases and J by 2 bases, with 4 bases of the junction left unmatched. Germline-derived CDR1 and CDR2 are SEHNR and FQNEAQ (reference sequence). This CDR3 region has 15 residues. The CDR3 region has the DNA TGTGCCAGCAGCTTGGCGGGAGGAGCCACAGATACGCAGTATTTT. Translation gives CASSLAGGATDTQYF. Full variable domain (remainder filled in from reference TRBV7-9 and TRBJ2-3): DTGVSQNPRHKITKRGQNVTFRCDPISEHNRLYWYRQTLGQGPEFLTYFQNEAQLEKSRLLSDRFSAERPKGSFSTLEIQRTEQGDSAMYLCASSLAGGATDTQYFGPGTRLTVL.

This clone showed up just a few times. V is TRBV5-4 and J is TRBJ2-6, with 8 bases aligning to TRBD1. Germline V gene data show CDR1 as SGHNT and CDR2 as YYREEE (reference sequence). The CDR3 length is 15 residues. V was clipped by 1 base and J by 6 bases; unmatched bases: 3. Written as DNA, the CDR3 is TGTGCCAGCAGCTTGCAGGGGGCAGCGGCCAACGTCCTGACTTTC. Protein product: CASSLQGAAANVLTF.

The rearrangement uses TRBV28 and TRBJ1-4; D gene ambiguous. Germline CDR1 reads MDHEN; CDR2 reads SYDVKM. The CDR3 covers 14 residues. The V end lost 2 bases, the J end lost 8 bases, and 12 bases lay between the germline ends. The CDR3 sequence: CASSLMGAGEKLFF. The CDR3, as DNA: TGTGCCAGCAGTTTAATGGGTGCGGGGGAAAAACTGTTTTTT.

The rearrangement joins TRBV6-5 to TRBJ2-1, with 10 bases aligning to TRBD2. This CDR3 is 14 amino acids long. Germline trimming cut 2 bases from V and 9 bases from J; bases unmatched to any gene: 4. Germline lookup yields CDR1 MNHEY and CDR2 SVGAGI. CDR3 DNA sequence: TGTGCCAGCAGTTACGGGCTAGCGGGAGTTGAGCAGTTCTTC. It translates to CASSYGLAGVEQFF.

The rearrangement links TRBV5-1 to TRBJ2-1; TRBD2 matches at 10 bases. The junction had 5 bases not matched to a gene; V was cut back by 0 bases and J by 8 bases. CDR1 is SGHRS and CDR2 is YFSETQ in the germline V gene. This CDR3 region has 15 residues. CDR3 region: CASSLGASGSYEQFF. Here the CDR3 DNA reads TGCGCCAGCAGCTTGGGGGCTAGCGGGAGCTATGAGCAGTTCTTC.

This clone showed up just once. The identical CDR3 is also encoded by other nucleotide sequences in the sample. V is TRBV5-1 and J is TRBJ2-2; D is possibly TRBD2 (6 bases). The germline V gene encodes CDR1 SGHRS and CDR2 YFSETQ. V was trimmed by 0 bases and J by 0 bases, leaving 6 bases between them. The CDR3 covers 15 residues. CDR3: CASSLAGANTGELFF. Written as DNA, the CDR3 is TGCGCCAGCAGCTTGGCGGGAGCGAACACCGGGGAGCTGTTTTTT.

CDR3 bases: TGTGCCAGCAGCCCGGGGAAAGGGGGATACTCTGGGGCCAACGTCCTGACTTTC. Translation gives CASSPGKGGYSGANVLTF. The chain has TRBV11-3 and TRBJ2-6; perhaps TRBD1 as D (6 bases). This CDR3 contains 18 residues. From germline, CDR1 is SGHNT and CDR2 YENEEA. Trimming removed 5 bases from V and 0 bases from J, with 17 bases in between.

This clone was detected a few times. The chain recombines TRBV27 with TRBJ2-3; possible D gene TRBD1, 6 bases. The CDR3 covers 15 residues. CDR1 and CDR2 (germline): MNHEY, SMNVEV (reference sequence). V gave up 6 bases and J gave up 4 bases, with 17 bases separating them. As DNA, the CDR3 is TGTGCCAGCAGCCGCCTATCACAGGGTCCAGATACGCAGTATTTT. Translated, it gives CASSRLSQGPDTQYF.

This clone was observed once. The chain couples TRBV29-1 to TRBJ1-2; 10 bases agree with TRBD1. This CDR3 has 15 amino acids. CDR1 is SQVTM, CDR2 ANQGSEA, per germline. The V and J ends lost 8 bases and 6 bases, in that order; junction bases with no gene match: 15. CDR3: CSTYLGTGDGHGYTF. The CDR3 coding sequence is TGCAGCACCTACTTAGGGACAGGGGACGGTCATGGCTACACCTTC.

The chain recombines TRBV5-6 with TRBJ1-2; 7 bases fit TRBD1. The J segment lost 3 bases and the V segment lost 4 bases, leaving 6 bases of the junction unmatched. The germline gives CDR1 SGHDT, CDR2 YYEEEE. There are 14 residues in the CDR3. The CDR3 DNA is TGTGCCAGCAGCGTAACAGGGGCATACTATGGCTACACCTTC. Its translation: CASSVTGAYYGYTF.

The gene calls are TRBV28 and TRBJ2-1; 8 bases are a match to TRBD1. This CDR3 region has 15 residues. Germline V gives CDR1 MDHEN, CDR2 SYDVKM. After removal of 5 bases from V and 3 bases from J, the junction contained 6 bases not matched to a gene. Written as DNA, the CDR3 is TGTGCCAGCAGTCTAACCGGGACAGGCTACAATGAGCAGTTCTTC. Translated, it gives CASSLTGTGYNEQFF.

J is TRBJ2-2 and V is TRBV5-4; tentatively, D is TRBD1 (5 bases). Between the trimmed V and J ends, which lost 0 bases and 5 bases, there was a span of 11 bases. This CDR3 region has 15 residues. Germline values: CDR1 SGHNT, CDR2 YYREEE (reference sequence). The CDR3 protein is CASSLDAGLTGELFF. The CDR3 DNA sequence: TGTGCCAGCAGCTTGGATGCAGGGCTAACCGGGGAGCTGTTTTTT.

V is TRBV11-2 and J is TRBJ2-7; maybe TRBD2 (5 bases). V lost 3 bases, J lost 4 bases, and 13 bases lay in between. The length of the CDR3 is 14 residues. The germline V gene encodes CDR1 SGHAT and CDR2 FQNNGV. CDR3 DNA sequence: TGTGCCAGCAGCTTCATATCGAGCGGATACGAGCAGTACTTC. This translates into CASSFISSGYEQYF.

The chain links TRBV7-8 to TRBJ2-7; D is possibly TRBD1 (6 bases). The CDR3 runs to 14 residues. V shed 5 bases and J shed 1 base, with 12 bases lying between them. Germline lookup yields CDR1 SGHVS and CDR2 FQNEAQ. CDR3 DNA: TGTGCCAGCAGCCCCGGGACATCTTCCTACGAGCAGTACTTC. Amino acid sequence: CASSPGTSSYEQYF.

The chain employs TRBV23-1 and TRBJ2-3; perhaps TRBD2 as D (5 bases). TRBV23-1 is classed as an ORF, of uncertain function. CDR3 length: 16 amino acids. V lost 2 bases to trimming and J lost 6 bases, with 18 bases between them. The CDR3 sequence is CASSQMEVRRSDTQYF. The CDR3 DNA sequence: TGCGCCAGCAGTCAAATGGAGGTCCGGAGGTCGGATACGCAGTATTTT.

The V call is TRBV6-1, the J call TRBJ2-6, with D unclear. V lost 5 bases, J lost 0 bases, and 8 bases lay in between. Looked up from germline, CDR1 is MNHNS and CDR2 is SASEGT. The CDR3 runs to 15 residues. The CDR3 here is CASSSLRSGANVLTF. The CDR3 DNA reads TGTGCCAGCAGTTCTCTTCGCTCTGGGGCCAACGTCCTGACTTTC.

The chain is built from TRBV6-5 and TRBJ1-4, with D perhaps matching TRBD1 (5 bases). Germline values: CDR1 MNHEY, CDR2 SVGAGI. The V gene lost 4 bases and the J gene lost 4 bases, with 13 bases spanning the gap. The CDR3 has 15 amino acids. CDR3 in amino acids: CASSSLDSYNEKLFF. CDR3 nucleotides: TGTGCCAGCAGTTCCCTCGACAGTTATAATGAAAAACTGTTTTTT.

The chain uses TRBV6-4 and TRBJ2-2; D is perhaps TRBD2 (6 bases). Germline V gene sequence: CDR1 MRHNA, CDR2 SNTAGT. V was clipped by 0 bases and J by 5 bases, with 16 bases between them. This CDR3 has 17 amino acids. CDR3 loop: CASSDSYGRRHTGELFF. The CDR3 DNA is TGTGCCAGCAGTGACTCCTACGGGAGACGTCATACCGGGGAGCTGTTTTTT.